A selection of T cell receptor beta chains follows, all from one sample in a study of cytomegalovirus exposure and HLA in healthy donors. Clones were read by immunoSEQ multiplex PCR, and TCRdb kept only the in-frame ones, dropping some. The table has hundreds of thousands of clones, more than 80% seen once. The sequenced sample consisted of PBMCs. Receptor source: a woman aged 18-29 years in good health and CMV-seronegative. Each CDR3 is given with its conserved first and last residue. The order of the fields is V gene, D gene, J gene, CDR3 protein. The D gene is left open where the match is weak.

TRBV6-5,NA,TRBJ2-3,CASREGRLYTDTQYF
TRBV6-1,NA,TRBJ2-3,CASSLSLRTDTQYF
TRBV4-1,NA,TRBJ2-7,CASSQGLRGTYEQYF
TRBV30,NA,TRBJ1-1,CAWTVTGTEAFF
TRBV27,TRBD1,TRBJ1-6,CASARQGRNSPLHF
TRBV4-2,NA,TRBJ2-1,CASSQDAVKRKAYNEQFF
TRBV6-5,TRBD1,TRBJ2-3,CASSKTGVGTDTQYF
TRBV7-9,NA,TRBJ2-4,CASSSDDDYIQYF
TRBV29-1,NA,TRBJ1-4,CSVRTATNEKLFF
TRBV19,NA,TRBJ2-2,CASSIGGGARSTGELFF
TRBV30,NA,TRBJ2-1,CAWSPGTVVNEQFF
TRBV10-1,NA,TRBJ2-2,CASSDGTGELFF
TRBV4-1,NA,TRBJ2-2,CASSPLFRGTGELFF
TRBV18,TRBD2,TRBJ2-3,CASSTRGRASDTQYF
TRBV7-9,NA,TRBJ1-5,CASSLEGGNQPQHF
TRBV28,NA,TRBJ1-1,CATKGTLKGEAFF
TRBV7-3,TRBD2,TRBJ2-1,CASSLQRETDEQFF
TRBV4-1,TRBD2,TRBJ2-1,CASSQETGGSYNEQFF
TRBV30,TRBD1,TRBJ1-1,CAWDRGLSTEAFF
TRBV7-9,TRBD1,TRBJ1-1,CASSSPTGGTEAFF
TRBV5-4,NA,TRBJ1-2,CASPKRDRGYGYTF
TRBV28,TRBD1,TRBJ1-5,CAILGRGQGDPRQPQHF